This T cell receptor beta chain was documented in a study of T cell responses to AZD1222 COVID-19 vaccine. Across the whole study: Pooled samples include second doses given at about 4 or 12 weeks. General study results and limits: Nearly half of spike-specific TCRs reportedly target unmutated variant regions. Regions 160-218 and 743-854 dominated among vaccine-associated CD4 TCRs spanning spike. Most donors were white British, females outnumbered males, and clonal diversity was possibly underestimated.

This CDR3 is 18 amino acids long. CDR1 ENHRY and CDR2 SYGVKD come from the germline V gene. V was pared by 2 bases and J by 2 bases, with 9 bases of the junction left unmatched. Notes on this clone: What it recognizes is unknown.

Assay: immunoSEQ multiplex PCR; the TCRdb copy retains only in-frame clones and omits some. Of approximately 65,000 clones listed, around four fifths are singletons. The TCR sequence derives from an adult in good health. The V gene is TRBV10-3, the J gene TRBJ2-3, with TRBD2 identical over 11 bases. Source: peripheral blood, taken on day 0 of AZD1222 vaccination. Here the CDR3 reads CAISEALTSGGNTDTQYF. CDR3 bases: TGTGCCATCAGTGAGGCTTTAACTAGCGGGGGCAACACAGATACGCAGTATTTT.